This T cell receptor beta chain is from a study of regulatory T cells in long-lasting Graves disease. The overall study: Those with persistent Graves' disease had received antithyroid drugs for over 5 years with positive TSH receptor antibodies.

Remarks on this clonotype: Its antigen is currently unknown.

Time point specified: persistent/refractory GD, antithyroid drugs over 5 years with positive TRAb. TCR sequences were obtained from RNA taken from PBMCs. Graves' disease diagnosis followed American Thyroid Association guidelines. Assembly of TCR beta libraries relied on iRepertoire HTBI primers together with Arm-PCR of CDR3 regions. From the multiplex PCR reads, TCRdb called clonotypes with MiXCR, one entry per CDR3 protein. The sample has roughly 400,000 distinct CDR3 sequences, roughly 21% seen once. Study results and caveats: Among the persistent patients, 2,500 to 3,500 public clonotypes were shared, more than the approximately 1,000 shared among new patients.

The V gene lost 2 bases and the J gene lost 1 base, with 9 bases spanning the gap. CDR1 and CDR2 (germline): SGHTS, YDEGEE. CDR3 length equals 14 residues. The specimen comprised peripheral blood mononuclear cells (PBMCs), sampled when the disease was refractory, from a patient treated with antithyroid drugs. The receptor comes from a female donor with Graves disease. The chain has TRBV5-8 and TRBJ2-5; D call uncertain. For the CDR3, the DNA is TGTGCCAGCAGCTTTCGACGGGCCCAAGAGACCCAGTACTTC. Its protein is CASSFRRAQETQYF.